This T cell receptor beta chain was sequenced in a study of siplizumab effects on memory and regulatory T cells. Germline V gene sequence: CDR1 MDHEN, CDR2 SYDVKM. The V end was cut by 8 bases, the J end by 1 base, with 5 bases between. This CDR3 is 11 amino acids long. For this clone: What it binds is unknown.

Study findings and constraints: Siplizumab led to significantly less abundant alloreactive sequences that could be traced back to unstimulated CD4+ memory cells. Treg origin accounted for an average of 68.8% of mappable alloreactive CD4+ clones with siplizumab and roughly 25% in controls. Naive T cells were seemingly more diverse than memory cells, and major contributions to the alloresponse seemed to be made by them.

TCRdb's copy holds only in-frame clones and misses some; the assay was immunoSEQ multiplex PCR. The table records around 26,000 clones, about 79% of them present only once. The J gene is TRBJ1-1, the V gene TRBV28; unclear D gene. The sample comprised memory CD4+ T cells sorted from blood. The source of this sequence is a human donor in good health. The CDR3 loop is CASRANTEAFF. For the CDR3, the DNA is TGTGCCAGCCGGGCGAACACTGAAGCTTTCTTT.